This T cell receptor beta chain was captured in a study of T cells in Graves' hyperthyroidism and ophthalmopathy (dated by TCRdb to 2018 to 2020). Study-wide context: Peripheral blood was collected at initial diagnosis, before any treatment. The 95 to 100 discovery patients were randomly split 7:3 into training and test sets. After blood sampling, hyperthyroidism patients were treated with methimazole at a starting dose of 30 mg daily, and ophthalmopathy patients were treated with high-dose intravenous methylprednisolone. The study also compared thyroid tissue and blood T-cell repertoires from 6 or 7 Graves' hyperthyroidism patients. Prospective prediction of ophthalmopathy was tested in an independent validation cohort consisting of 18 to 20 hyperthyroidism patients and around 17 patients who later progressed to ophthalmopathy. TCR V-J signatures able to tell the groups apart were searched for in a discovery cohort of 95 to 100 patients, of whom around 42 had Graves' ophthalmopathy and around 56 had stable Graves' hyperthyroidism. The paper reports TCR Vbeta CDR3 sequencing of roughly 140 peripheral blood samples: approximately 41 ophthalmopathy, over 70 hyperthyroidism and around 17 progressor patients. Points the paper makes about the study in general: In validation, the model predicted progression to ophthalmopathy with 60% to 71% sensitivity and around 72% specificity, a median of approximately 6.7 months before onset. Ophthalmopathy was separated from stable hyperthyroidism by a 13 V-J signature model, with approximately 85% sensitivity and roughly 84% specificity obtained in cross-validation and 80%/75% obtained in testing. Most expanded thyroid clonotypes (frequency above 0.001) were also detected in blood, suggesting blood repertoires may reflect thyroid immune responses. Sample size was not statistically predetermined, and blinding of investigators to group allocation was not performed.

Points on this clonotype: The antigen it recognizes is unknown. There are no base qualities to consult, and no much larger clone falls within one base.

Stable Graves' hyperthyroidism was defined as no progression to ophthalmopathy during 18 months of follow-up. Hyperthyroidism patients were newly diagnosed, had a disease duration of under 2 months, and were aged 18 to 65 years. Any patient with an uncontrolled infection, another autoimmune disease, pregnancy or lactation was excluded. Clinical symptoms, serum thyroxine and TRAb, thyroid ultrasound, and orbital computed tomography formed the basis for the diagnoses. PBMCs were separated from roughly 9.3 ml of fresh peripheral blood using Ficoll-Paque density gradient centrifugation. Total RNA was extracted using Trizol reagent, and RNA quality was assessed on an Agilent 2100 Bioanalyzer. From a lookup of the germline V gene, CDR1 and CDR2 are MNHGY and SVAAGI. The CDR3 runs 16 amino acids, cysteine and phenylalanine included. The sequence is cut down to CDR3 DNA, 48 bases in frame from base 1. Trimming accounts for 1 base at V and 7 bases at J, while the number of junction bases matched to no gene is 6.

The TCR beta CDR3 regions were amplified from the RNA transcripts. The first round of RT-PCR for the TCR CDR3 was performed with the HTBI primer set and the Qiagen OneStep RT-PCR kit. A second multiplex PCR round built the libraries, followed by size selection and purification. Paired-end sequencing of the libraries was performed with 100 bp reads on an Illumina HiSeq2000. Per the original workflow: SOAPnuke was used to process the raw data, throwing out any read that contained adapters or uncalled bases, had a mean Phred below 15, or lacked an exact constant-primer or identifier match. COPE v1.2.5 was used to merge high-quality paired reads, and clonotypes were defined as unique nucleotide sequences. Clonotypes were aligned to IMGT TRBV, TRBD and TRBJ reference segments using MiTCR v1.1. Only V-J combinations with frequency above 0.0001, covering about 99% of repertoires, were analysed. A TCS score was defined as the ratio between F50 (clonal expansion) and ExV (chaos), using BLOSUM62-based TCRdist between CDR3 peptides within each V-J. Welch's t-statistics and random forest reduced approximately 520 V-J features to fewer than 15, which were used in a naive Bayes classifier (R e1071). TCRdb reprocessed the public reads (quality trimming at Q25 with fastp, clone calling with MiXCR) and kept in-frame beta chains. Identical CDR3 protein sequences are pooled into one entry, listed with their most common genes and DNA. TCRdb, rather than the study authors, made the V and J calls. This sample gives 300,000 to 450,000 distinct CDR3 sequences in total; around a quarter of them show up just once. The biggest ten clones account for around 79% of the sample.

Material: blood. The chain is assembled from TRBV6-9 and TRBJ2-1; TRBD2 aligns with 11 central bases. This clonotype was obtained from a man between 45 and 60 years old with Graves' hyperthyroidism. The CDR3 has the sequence CASSYLAGGSGNEQFF. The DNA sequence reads TGTGCCAGCAGTTATTTAGCGGGAGGGAGCGGGAATGAGCAGTTCTTC.